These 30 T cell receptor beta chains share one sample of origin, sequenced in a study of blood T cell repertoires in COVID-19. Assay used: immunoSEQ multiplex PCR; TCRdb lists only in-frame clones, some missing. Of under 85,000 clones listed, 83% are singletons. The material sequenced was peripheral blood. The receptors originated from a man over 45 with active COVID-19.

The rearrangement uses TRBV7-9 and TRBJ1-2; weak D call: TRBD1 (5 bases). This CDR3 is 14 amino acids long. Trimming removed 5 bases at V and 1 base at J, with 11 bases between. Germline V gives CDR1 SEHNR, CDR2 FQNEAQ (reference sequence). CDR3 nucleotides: TGTGCCAGCAGCGTTACCGGGGGTAACTATGGCTACACCTTC. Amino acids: CASSVTGGNYGYTF.

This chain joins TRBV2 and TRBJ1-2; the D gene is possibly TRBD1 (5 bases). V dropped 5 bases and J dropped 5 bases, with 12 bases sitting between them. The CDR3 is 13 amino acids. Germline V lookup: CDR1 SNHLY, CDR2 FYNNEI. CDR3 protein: CASSRPGYYGYTF. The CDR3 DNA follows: TGTGCCAGCAGTCGACCAGGGTATTATGGCTACACCTTC.

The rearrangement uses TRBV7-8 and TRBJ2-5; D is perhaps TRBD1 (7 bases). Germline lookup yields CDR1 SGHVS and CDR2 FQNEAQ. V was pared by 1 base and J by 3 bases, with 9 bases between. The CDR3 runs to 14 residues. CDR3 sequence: CASSLGRGEETQYF. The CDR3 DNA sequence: TGTGCCAGCAGCTTAGGCAGGGGGGAAGAGACCCAGTACTTC.

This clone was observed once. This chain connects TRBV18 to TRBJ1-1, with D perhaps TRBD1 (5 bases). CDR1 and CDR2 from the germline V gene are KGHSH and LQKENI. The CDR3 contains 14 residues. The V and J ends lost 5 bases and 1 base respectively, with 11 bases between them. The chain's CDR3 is CASSLSQGNTEAFF. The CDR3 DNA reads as TGTGCCAGCTCATTGTCTCAGGGGAACACTGAAGCTTTCTTT.

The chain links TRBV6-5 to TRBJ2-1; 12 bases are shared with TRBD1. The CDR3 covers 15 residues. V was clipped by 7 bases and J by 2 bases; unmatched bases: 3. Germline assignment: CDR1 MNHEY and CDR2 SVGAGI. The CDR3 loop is CASTRDRGPYNEQFF. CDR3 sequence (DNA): TGTGCCAGCACGAGGGACAGGGGGCCCTACAATGAGCAGTTCTTC.

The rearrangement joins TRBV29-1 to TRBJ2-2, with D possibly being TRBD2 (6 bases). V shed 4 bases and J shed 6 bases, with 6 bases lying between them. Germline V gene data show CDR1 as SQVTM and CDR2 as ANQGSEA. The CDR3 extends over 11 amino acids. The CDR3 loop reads CSVGGAGELFF. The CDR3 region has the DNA TGCAGCGTTGGGGGGGCCGGGGAGCTGTTTTTT.

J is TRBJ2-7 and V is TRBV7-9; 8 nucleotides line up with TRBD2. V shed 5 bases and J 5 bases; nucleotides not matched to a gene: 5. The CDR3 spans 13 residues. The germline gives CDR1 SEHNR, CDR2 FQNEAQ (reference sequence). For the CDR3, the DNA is TGTGCCAGCAGCCCGGGGGGGATGCACGAGCAGTACTTC. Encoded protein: CASSPGGMHEQYF.

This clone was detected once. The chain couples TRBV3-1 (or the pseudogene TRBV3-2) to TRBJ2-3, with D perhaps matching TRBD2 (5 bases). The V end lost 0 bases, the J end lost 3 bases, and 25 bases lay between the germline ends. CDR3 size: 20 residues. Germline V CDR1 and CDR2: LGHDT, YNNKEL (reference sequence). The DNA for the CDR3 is TGTGCCAGCAGCCAAGATATACCTCGTGGGAAAGGAGGAAGGACAGATACGCAGTATTTT. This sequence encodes CASSQDIPRGKGGRTDTQYF.

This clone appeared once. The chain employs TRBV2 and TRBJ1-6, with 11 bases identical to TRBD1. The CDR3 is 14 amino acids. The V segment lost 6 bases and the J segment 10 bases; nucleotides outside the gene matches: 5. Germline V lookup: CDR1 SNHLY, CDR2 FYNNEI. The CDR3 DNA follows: TGTGCCAGCAGGGCCGGGACAGGGGGGTCACCCCTCCACTTT. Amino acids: CASRAGTGGSPLHF.

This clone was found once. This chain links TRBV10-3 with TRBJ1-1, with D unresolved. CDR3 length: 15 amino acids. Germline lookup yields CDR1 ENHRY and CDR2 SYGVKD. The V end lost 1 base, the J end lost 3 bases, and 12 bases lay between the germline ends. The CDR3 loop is CAISEFAGIDTEAFF. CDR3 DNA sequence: TGTGCCATCAGTGAGTTTGCGGGGATTGACACTGAAGCTTTCTTT.

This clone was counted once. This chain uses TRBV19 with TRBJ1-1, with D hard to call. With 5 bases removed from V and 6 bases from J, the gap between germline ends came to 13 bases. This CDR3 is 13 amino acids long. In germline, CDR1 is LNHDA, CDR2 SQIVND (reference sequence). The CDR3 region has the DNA TGTGCCAGTAGTCCTCAGGTGGCCGCTGAAGCTTTCTTT. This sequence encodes CASSPQVAAEAFF.

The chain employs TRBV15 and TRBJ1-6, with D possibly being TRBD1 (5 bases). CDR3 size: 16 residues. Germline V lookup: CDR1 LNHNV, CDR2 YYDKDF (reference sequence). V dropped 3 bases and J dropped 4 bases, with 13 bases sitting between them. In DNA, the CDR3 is TGTGCCACCAGCAGTCCCGTGCGGGGGTATAATTCACCCCTCCACTTT. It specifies CATSSPVRGYNSPLHF.

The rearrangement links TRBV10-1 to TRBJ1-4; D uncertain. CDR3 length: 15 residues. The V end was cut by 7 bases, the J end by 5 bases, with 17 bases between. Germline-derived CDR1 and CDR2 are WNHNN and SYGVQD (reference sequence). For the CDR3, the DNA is TGCGCCAGCACCAGGTCAGCCGAAGAAAATGAAAAACTGTTTTTT. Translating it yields CASTRSAEENEKLFF.

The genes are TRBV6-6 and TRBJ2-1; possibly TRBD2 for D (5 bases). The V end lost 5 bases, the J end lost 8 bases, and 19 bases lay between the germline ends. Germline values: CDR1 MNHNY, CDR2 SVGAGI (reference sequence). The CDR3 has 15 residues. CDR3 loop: CASSLTSSSSHEQFF. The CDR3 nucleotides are TGTGCCAGCAGTCTTACTAGTTCCTCTTCCCATGAGCAGTTCTTC.

CDR3 in DNA: TGCAGTGCTAGTGACCCTGCGCGGGGGTCTCAGAATGAGCAGTTCTTC. Amino acid sequence: CSASDPARGSQNEQFF. The chain joins TRBV20-1 to TRBJ2-1; 7 nucleotides match TRBD2. The CDR3 sequence is 16 residues long. V lost 3 bases to trimming and J lost 7 bases; unmatched junction nucleotides: 15. Germline V gene data show CDR1 as DFQATT and CDR2 as SNEGSKA (reference sequence).

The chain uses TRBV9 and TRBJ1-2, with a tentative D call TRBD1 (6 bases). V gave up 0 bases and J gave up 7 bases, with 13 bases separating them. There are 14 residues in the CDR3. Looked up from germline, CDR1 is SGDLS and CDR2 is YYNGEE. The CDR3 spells CASSVDHRVAGYTF. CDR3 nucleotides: TGTGCCAGCAGCGTAGATCACAGGGTTGCTGGCTACACCTTC.

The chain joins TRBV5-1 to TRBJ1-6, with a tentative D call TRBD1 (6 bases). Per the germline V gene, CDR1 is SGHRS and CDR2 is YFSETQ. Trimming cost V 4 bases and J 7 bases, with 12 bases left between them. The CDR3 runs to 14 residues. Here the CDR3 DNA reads TGCGCCAGCAGCCGAGAGAGGGGGAATTCACCCCTCCACTTT. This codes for CASSRERGNSPLHF. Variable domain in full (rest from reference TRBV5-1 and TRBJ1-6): KAGVTQTPRYLIKTRGQQVTLSCSPISGHRSVSWYQQTPGQGLQFLFEYFSETQRNKGNFPGRFSGRQFSNSRSEMNVSTLELGDSALYLCASSRERGNSPLHFGNGTRLTVT.

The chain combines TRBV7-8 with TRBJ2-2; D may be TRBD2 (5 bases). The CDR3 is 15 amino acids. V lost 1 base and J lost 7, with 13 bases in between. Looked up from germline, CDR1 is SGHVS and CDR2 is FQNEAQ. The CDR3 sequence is CASSLVLGNGGELFF. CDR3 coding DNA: TGTGCCAGCAGCTTAGTACTCGGGAATGGCGGGGAGCTGTTTTTT.

Here the CDR3 reads CASSFGGSAYEQYF. The CDR3 nucleotides read TGTGCCAGCAGCTTCGGGGGGTCTGCCTACGAGCAGTACTTC. The chain recombines TRBV7-9 with TRBJ2-7; 7 bases are a match to TRBD2. Germline V gene lookup returns CDR1 SEHNR and CDR2 FQNEAQ (reference sequence). This CDR3 is built from 14 residues. V lost 3 bases to trimming and J lost 2 bases; unmatched junction nucleotides: 4.

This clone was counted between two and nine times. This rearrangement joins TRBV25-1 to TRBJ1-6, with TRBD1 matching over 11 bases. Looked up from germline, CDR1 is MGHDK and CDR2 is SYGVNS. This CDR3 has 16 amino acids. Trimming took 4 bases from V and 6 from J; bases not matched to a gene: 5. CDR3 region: CASSGGTGGFNSPLHF. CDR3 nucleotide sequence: TGTGCCAGCAGTGGGGGGACAGGGGGGTTTAATTCACCCCTCCACTTT.

As DNA, the CDR3 is TGTGCCAGTAGCCTCCAGGGGGATCAGCCCCAGCATTTT. Amino acid sequence: CASSLQGDQPQHF. The chain uses TRBV19 and TRBJ1-5; TRBD1 aligns across 7 bases. Per the germline V gene, CDR1 is LNHDA and CDR2 is SQIVND (reference sequence). The CDR3 has 13 amino acids. The ends lost 6 bases at V and 5 bases at J; junction bases unmatched: 4. The variable domain in full, with the rest retrieved from reference TRBV19 and TRBJ1-5, is DGGITQSPKYLFRKEGQNVTLSCEQNLNHDAMYWYRQDPGQGLRLIYYSQIVNDFQKGDIAEGYSVSREKKESFPLTVTSAQKNPTAFYLCASSLQGDQPQHFGDGTRLSIL.

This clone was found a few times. CDR3 nucleotide sequence: TGTGCCAGCTCTCTCGGGGGACAGATGAACACCGGGGAGCTGTTTTTT. This encodes CASSLGGQMNTGELFF. The chain combines TRBV5-4 with TRBJ2-2, with D possibly being TRBD1 (7 bases). Germline CDR1 and CDR2: SGHNT and YYREEE (reference sequence). The CDR3 is 16 amino acids. Deletions cut 7 bases from V and 1 base from J, with 17 bases between.

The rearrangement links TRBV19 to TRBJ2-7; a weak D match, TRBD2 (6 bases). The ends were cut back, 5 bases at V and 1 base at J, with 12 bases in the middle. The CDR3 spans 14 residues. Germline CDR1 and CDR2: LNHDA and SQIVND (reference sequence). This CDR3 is CASSASGGSYEQYF. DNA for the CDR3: TGTGCCAGTAGTGCTAGTGGGGGGTCCTACGAGCAGTACTTC.

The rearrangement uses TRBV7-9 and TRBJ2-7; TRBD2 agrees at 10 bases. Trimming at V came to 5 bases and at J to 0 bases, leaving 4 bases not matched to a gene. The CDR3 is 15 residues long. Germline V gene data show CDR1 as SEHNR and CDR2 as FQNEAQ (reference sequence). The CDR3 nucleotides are TGTGCCAGCAGCCCCAGCGGGGGGGACTCCTACGAGCAGTACTTC. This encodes CASSPSGGDSYEQYF.

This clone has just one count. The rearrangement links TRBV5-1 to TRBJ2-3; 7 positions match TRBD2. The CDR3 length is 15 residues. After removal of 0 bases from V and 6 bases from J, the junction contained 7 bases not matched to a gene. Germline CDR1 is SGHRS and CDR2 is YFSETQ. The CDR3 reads CASSLDSGGADTQYF. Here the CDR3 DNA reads TGCGCCAGCAGCTTGGATTCGGGGGGAGCGGATACGCAGTATTTT.

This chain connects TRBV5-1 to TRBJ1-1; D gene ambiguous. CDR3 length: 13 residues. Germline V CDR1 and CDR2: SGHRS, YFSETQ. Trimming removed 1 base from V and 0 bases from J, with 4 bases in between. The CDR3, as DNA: TGCGCCAGCAGCTTGTTAGTGAACACTGAAGCTTTCTTT. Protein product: CASSLLVNTEAFF.

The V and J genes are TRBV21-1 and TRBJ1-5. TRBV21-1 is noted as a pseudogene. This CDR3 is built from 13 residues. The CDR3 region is CASSKGTVQPQHF. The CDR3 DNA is TGTGCCAGCAGCAAAGGTACGGTCCAGCCCCAGCATTTT.

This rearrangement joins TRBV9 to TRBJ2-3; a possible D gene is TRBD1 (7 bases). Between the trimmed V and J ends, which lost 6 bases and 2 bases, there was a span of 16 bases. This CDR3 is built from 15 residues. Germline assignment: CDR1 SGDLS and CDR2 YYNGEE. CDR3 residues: CASTPGGIPTDTQYF. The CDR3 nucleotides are TGTGCCAGCACCCCAGGGGGGATTCCCACAGATACGCAGTATTTT.

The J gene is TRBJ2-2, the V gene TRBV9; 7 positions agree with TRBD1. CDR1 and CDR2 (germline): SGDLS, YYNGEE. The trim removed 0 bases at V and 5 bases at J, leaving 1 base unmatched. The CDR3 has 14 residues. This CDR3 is CASSVDRGTGELFF. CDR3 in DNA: TGTGCCAGCAGCGTAGACAGGGGTACCGGGGAGCTGTTTTTT.

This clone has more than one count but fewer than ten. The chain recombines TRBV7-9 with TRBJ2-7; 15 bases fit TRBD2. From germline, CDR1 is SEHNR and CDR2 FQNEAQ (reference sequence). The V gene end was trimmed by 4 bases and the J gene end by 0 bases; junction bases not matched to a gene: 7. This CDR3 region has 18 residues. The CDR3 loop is CASSSIGLAGGSSYEQYF. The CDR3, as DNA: TGTGCCAGCAGCTCCATTGGACTAGCGGGAGGGAGCTCCTACGAGCAGTACTTC.